This section outlines one TCR beta chain sequence together with its context. This clone was seen at least ten times. What this receptor recognizes is not known. Per-base quality was not reported, and no clone a single base away is much larger than it. A MiSeq instrument was used for deep resolution sequencing, which targeted depths ranging from 1 in 1 million up to 1 in 200,000 T cells, with coverage averaging 10x for each clonotype. The immunoSEQ hsTCRB Kit was used to generate the TCR beta libraries. The authors' pipeline ran thus. Data were analyzed with ImmunoSEQ Data Assistant and ImmunoSEQ Analyzer, with V, D and J genes assigned per IMGT definitions. Clonality, which ranges from 0 to 1, was calculated as one minus the normalized Shannon entropy of productive rearrangement frequencies. Only overrepresented clonotypes making up at least 0.05% of each patient's repertoire were included in the public clonotype analysis. Some 14 age-matched healthy donor repertoires from immuneACCESS served as clonality controls. TCRdb limited this immuneACCESS table to in-frame rearrangements with V and J called. A share of clones is missing; checked studies link under half to unresolved V genes, and the rest is unexplained. V and J calls plus clone size are reproduced from that table; the DNA served to infer D and trimming. This sample gives 50,000 to 75,000 clones in total; approximately 75% of them show up just once. Of the sample, 35% to 55% is held by the ten largest clones.

The sample belongs to a study of cytotoxic CD8 clonotypes in ibrutinib-treated CLL (dated by TCRdb to 2020 to 2022). In the study overall: The cohort included some 14 treatment-naive and around 10 relapsed/refractory patients; 17 were IGHV unmutated. On average, each sample yielded roughly 250,000 productive templates and under 95,000 productive rearrangements. Longitudinal samples were obtainable from about 30% of the roughly 90 participants in the trial. Response samples were obtained after a median of roughly 13 months of treatment, with a range of about 6 to 36 months. Responses were partial in approximately 24 patients and complete in 2; after median around 66 months follow-up, about 15 stayed in remission and about twelve progressed. Every sample from remission and from progressive disease was obtained while the patients were still on ibrutinib. Cryopreserved peripheral blood mononuclear cells were obtained before treatment, at response, and at either sustained remission or disease progression.

Beyond this particular receptor, the publication reports: An increase in clonality was observed at ibrutinib response, with clonality remaining stable during sustained remission and falling back toward baseline at progression. Sampling times were not matched between sustained-remission and progressing patients, and lymph node repertoires were not studied. Public clonotypes were rare and either shrank or stayed stable during treatment, and the rise in clonality at ibrutinib response reflected expansion of private clonotypes. Baseline clonality was found to be higher than that of age-matched healthy donors and was strongly correlated with circulating CD8+ T-cell counts.

Reading from cysteine to phenylalanine, the CDR3 counts 14 amino acids. Just the 42-base CDR3 DNA is kept, in frame starting at base 1. CDR1 MNHEY and CDR2 SVGAGI were looked up in the germline V gene. Ends trimmed: V by 7 bases, J by 1 base; bases unmatched to a gene: 4. The label giving this sample's time point can be read as: eleven to twelve months on ibrutinib. For TCR beta library preparation, around 2 micrograms of genomic DNA were isolated from cryopreserved PBMCs. High-throughput TCR beta sequencing was performed on longitudinal blood samples from CLL patients receiving ibrutinib monotherapy. The patients took part in an open-label, single-center phase 2 trial of ibrutinib monotherapy.

The rearranged chain carries TRBV6-5 and TRBJ1-1; 9 nucleotides in the junction match TRBD1. The origin of this receptor is a human donor with chronic lymphocytic leukemia. The sequencing here drew on PBMCs, taken after 12 months of ibrutinib treatment. This receptor has the CDR3 CASTNRGRNTEAFF. The base sequence is TGTGCCAGCACCAACAGGGGGCGGAACACTGAAGCTTTCTTT.